This TCR beta chain was sequenced in a study of OX40 agonist ivuxolimab in advanced cancers. Turning to the study itself: Partial responses occurred in three patients (one hepatocellular carcinoma, two cutaneous melanoma). Study-wide results and caveats: Expanded clones were, on average, more numerous among CD8+ T cells than CD4+.

Points on this clone: Its antigen is unknown.

Germline V gene lookup returns CDR1 SGHTA and CDR2 FQGNSA. CDR3 length: 14 amino acids. V lost 6 bases and J lost 3; bases outside the gene matches: 6. Method: immunoSEQ multiplex PCR; TCRdb's copy keeps in-frame clones and lacks some. Counted here are about 86,000 clones, about 90% occurring once; the ten biggest clones make up roughly 8.9%. The sequence was obtained from an adult with an advanced solid tumor such as melanoma, head and neck, liver or kidney cancer. The rearrangement joins TRBV7-2 to TRBJ1-2; 8 bases line up with TRBD1. Sequenced material: CD4+ or CD8+ T cells sorted from blood, taken in a trial of the OX40 agonist ivuxolimab. The CDR3 sequence: CASRRTGGDYGYTF. The CDR3 DNA follows: TGTGCCAGCAGGAGAACAGGGGGAGACTATGGCTACACCTTC. Full variable domain (remainder filled in from reference TRBV7-2 and TRBJ1-2): GAGVSQSPSNKVTEKGKDVELRCDPISGHTALYWYRQSLGQGLEFLIYFQGNSAPDKSGLPSDRFSAERTGGSVSTLTIQRTQQEDSAVYLCASRRTGGDYGYTFGSGTRLTVV.